The 7 T cell receptor beta chains below all came from one sample that was sequenced in a study of T cell responses to AZD1222 COVID-19 vaccine (dated by TCRdb to the early 2020s). The library was produced with the immunoSEQ multiplex PCR assay. What TCRdb holds here is the immuneACCESS table cut down to in-frame rearrangements. Part of the clones is not present; checked against another copy, under half of the missing clones reflect an unresolved V gene, and the others are unexplained. The sample table lists some 140,000 clones, about 86% of them with a count of one. The leading ten clones occupy about 5.5% of the sample. The meaning of the sample's time point label: baseline before first vaccination. The sample's treatment or condition label, decoded: meningococcal conjugate vaccine given as trial control. This material consisted of peripheral blood, taken on day 0 of MenACWY control vaccination. These receptor sequences come from an adult in good health.

This chain connects TRBV24-1 to TRBJ2-6; no firm D call. Per germline, CDR1 KGHDR and CDR2 SFDVKD. This CDR3 spans 14 amino acids. Trimming took off 2 bases at V and 2 bases at J, with 3 bases between the two ends. This chain's CDR3 is CATSDSAGANVLTF. CDR3 bases: TGTGCCACCAGTGATTCCGCTGGGGCCAACGTCCTGACTTTC.

This chain joins TRBV27 and TRBJ2-1; D may be TRBD1 (5 bases). The CDR3 sequence is 13 residues long. The germline CDR1 and CDR2 sequences are MNHEY and SMNVEV (reference sequence). V was trimmed by 0 bases and J by 8 bases, leaving 8 bases between them. The CDR3 region has the DNA TGTGCCAGCAGTTTATCGAACAGGTATGAGCAGTTCTTC. Translating it yields CASSLSNRYEQFF.

The genes are TRBV28 and TRBJ1-6; D call uncertain. V was pared by 6 bases and J by 5 bases, with 2 bases between. CDR1 and CDR2 (germline): MDHEN, SYDVKM. This CDR3 region has 11 residues. CDR3 loop: CASSDNSPLHF. The CDR3 nucleotides are TGTGCCAGCAGCGATAATTCACCCCTCCACTTT.

The V call is TRBV7-9, the J call TRBJ1-5; D possibly corresponds to TRBD1 (6 bases). Trimming cost V 1 base and J 4 bases, with 14 bases left between them. Germline CDR1 is SEHNR and CDR2 is FQNEAQ (reference sequence). The length of the CDR3 is 16 residues. The CDR3 DNA reads TGTGCCAGCAGCTTAGGAAGAGGGGGTACGAATCAGCCCCAGCATTTT. Protein: CASSLGRGGTNQPQHF. Together with reference TRBV7-9 and TRBJ1-5, the CDR3 gives the full variable domain: DTGVSQNPRHKITKRGQNVTFRCDPISEHNRLYWYRQTLGQGPEFLTYFQNEAQLEKSRLLSDRFSAERPKGSFSTLEIQRTEQGDSAMYLCASSLGRGGTNQPQHFGDGTRLSIL.

The CDR3 DNA is TGTGCCAGCACCCCGTATGGGACCCCGGGTACCGGGGAGCTGTTTTTT. It specifies CASTPYGTPGTGELFF. The chain links TRBV27 to TRBJ2-2; D possibly uses TRBD1 or TRBD2 (5 bases each). V lost 7 bases and J 5 bases, leaving 20 bases between the germline ends. Germline V gene sequence: CDR1 MNHEY, CDR2 SMNVEV (reference sequence). The CDR3 runs 16 residues.

The chain joins TRBV6-1 to TRBJ2-2; the match to TRBD1 covers 7 bases. Unmatched junction bases numbered 8, after V lost 5 bases and J lost 5 bases. Germline V gene lookup returns CDR1 MNHNS and CDR2 SASEGT. The CDR3 consists of 15 residues. CDR3 sequence reads: CASSKQGRGTGELFF. In DNA, the CDR3 is TGTGCCAGCAGTAAACAGGGGCGTGGAACCGGGGAGCTGTTTTTT.

The rearrangement links TRBV11-3 to TRBJ1-4; no clear D gene. The CDR3 is made up of 15 amino acids. In germline, CDR1 is SGHNT, CDR2 YENEEA. Trimming stripped 0 bases from V and 5 bases from J, with 10 bases between. The DNA of the CDR3 is TGTGCCAGCAGCTTAGAAGGCAGCCTAAATGAAAAACTGTTTTTT. It yields the protein CASSLEGSLNEKLFF.